This T cell receptor (beta chain) was obtained from a study of blood T cell repertoires in COVID-19. Data came from immunoSEQ multiplex PCR; TCRdb stores just in-frame clones and leaves some out. This table has 250,000 to 300,000 clones, approximately 89% appearing once. With 3 bases clipped from V and 2 bases from J, the junction kept 5 bases outside the gene matches. The CDR3 loop spans 15 amino acids. Germline lookup yields CDR1 LGHNA and CDR2 YNFKEQ. The sample was peripheral blood. This receptor was taken from a woman aged 55-69 years with acute or convalescent COVID-19. This chain connects TRBV4-2 to TRBJ2-7; TRBD2 aligns across 9 bases. The CDR3 DNA sequence: TGTGCCAGCAGCCAGGAAGCGGGGGGTCCCTACGAGCAGTACTTC. It is translated as CASSQEAGGPYEQYF.